Listed below are T cell receptor beta chains from one sample, sequenced in a study of cytomegalovirus exposure and HLA in healthy donors. The assay was immunoSEQ multiplex PCR, and TCRdb's table has in-frame clones only and misses some. The data contain under 200,000 clones, around three quarters of them seen just once; the ten biggest clones take up about 2.1%. The sample was PBMCs. These receptors all stem from a woman aged 25 to 39 in good health and CMV-seropositive. The CDR3 runs from the conserved cysteine through the conserved F or W. The D gene is left open where the match is weak. Some rows mark clone size as missing; the rest say once, few, many or name a class of expanded clone.

j_gene: TRBJ2-5; d_gene: NA; v_gene: TRBV6-5; abundance: few; CDR3aa: CASNKNGETQYF; CDR3nt: TGTGCCAGCAATAAAAACGGGGAGACCCAGTACTTC
j_gene: TRBJ1-2; d_gene: TRBD1; v_gene: TRBV13; abundance: NA; CDR3aa: CASSRDRALGGYTF; CDR3nt: TGTGCCAGCAGCCGGGACAGGGCCCTTGGTGGCTACACCTTC
j_gene: TRBJ1-1; d_gene: NA; v_gene: TRBV29-1; abundance: NA; CDR3aa: CSVAQGRAEAFF; CDR3nt: TGCAGCGTTGCGCAGGGGAGGGCTGAAGCTTTCTTT
j_gene: TRBJ1-2; d_gene: NA; v_gene: TRBV30; abundance: NA; CDR3aa: CAWSGDVTGLNGYTF; CDR3nt: TGTGCCTGGAGTGGCGACGTGACTGGATTAAATGGCTACACCTTC
j_gene: TRBJ1-4; d_gene: NA; v_gene: TRBV28; abundance: NA; CDR3aa: CASSLRSFPEKLFF; CDR3nt: TGTGCCAGCAGCCTTAGAAGCTTCCCTGAAAAACTGTTTTTT
j_gene: TRBJ2-5; d_gene: NA; v_gene: TRBV6-5; abundance: once; CDR3aa: CASSLGQQETQYF; CDR3nt: TGTGCCAGCAGTCTTGGACAGCAAGAGACCCAGTACTTC
j_gene: TRBJ1-1; d_gene: TRBD1; v_gene: TRBV7-9; abundance: NA; CDR3aa: CASSTTKAYRGDTEAFF; CDR3nt: TGTGCCAGCAGCACCACAAAGGCCTACAGGGGGGACACTGAAGCTTTCTTT
j_gene: TRBJ2-3; d_gene: TRBD2; v_gene: TRBV10-3; abundance: NA; CDR3aa: CAISAGGNLAGSSTDTQYF; CDR3nt: TGTGCCATCAGTGCGGGGGGGAATCTAGCGGGATCTAGCACAGATACGCAGTATTTT
j_gene: TRBJ2-2; d_gene: NA; v_gene: TRBV6-1; abundance: NA; CDR3aa: CASSGELANTGELFF; CDR3nt: TGTGCCAGCAGTGGGGAACTAGCGAACACCGGGGAGCTGTTTTTT
j_gene: TRBJ2-7; d_gene: NA; v_gene: TRBV9; abundance: once; CDR3aa: CASSGLPGTQSTYEQYF; CDR3nt: TGTGCCAGCAGCGGACTGCCCGGGACACAAAGCACCTACGAGCAGTACTTC
j_gene: TRBJ1-1; d_gene: NA; v_gene: TRBV7-2; abundance: few; CDR3aa: CASSLVGNTEAFF; CDR3nt: TGTGCCAGCAGCTTAGTCGGGAACACTGAAGCTTTCTTT
j_gene: TRBJ2-7; d_gene: NA; v_gene: TRBV4-3; abundance: NA; CDR3aa: CASSQDGSSYEQYF; CDR3nt: TGCGCCAGCAGCCAAGATGGGAGCTCCTACGAGCAGTACTTC
j_gene: TRBJ1-2; d_gene: NA; v_gene: TRBV28; abundance: NA; CDR3aa: CASSLGQGIYTF; CDR3nt: TGTGCCAGCAGTTTGGGGCAGGGAATCTACACCTTC
j_gene: TRBJ1-3; d_gene: NA; v_gene: TRBV6-5; abundance: NA; CDR3aa: CASSPRVQGNTIYF; CDR3nt: TGTGCCAGCTCTCCGAGGGTTCAAGGAAACACCATATATTTT
j_gene: TRBJ1-1; d_gene: TRBD1; v_gene: TRBV6-5; abundance: NA; CDR3aa: CASSLDRAGTEAFF; CDR3nt: TGTGCCAGCAGTCTTGACAGGGCAGGGACTGAAGCTTTCTTT
j_gene: TRBJ2-7; d_gene: TRBD2; v_gene: TRBV11-3; abundance: NA; CDR3aa: CASRAWGGSYEQYF; CDR3nt: TGTGCCAGCAGGGCGTGGGGGGGTTCCTACGAGCAGTACTTC
j_gene: TRBJ1-1; d_gene: NA; v_gene: TRBV7-9; abundance: NA; CDR3aa: CAIGRGNTEAFF; CDR3nt: TGTGCCATCGGGAGGGGGAACACTGAAGCTTTCTTT
j_gene: TRBJ1-5; d_gene: TRBD1; v_gene: TRBV6-1; abundance: NA; CDR3aa: CASSEGQGAGQPQHF; CDR3nt: TGTGCCAGCAGTGAAGGACAGGGGGCCGGTCAGCCCCAGCATTTT
j_gene: TRBJ2-2; d_gene: TRBD1; v_gene: TRBV18; abundance: NA; CDR3aa: CASSPRTGGDTGELFF; CDR3nt: TGTGCCAGCTCACCACGAACAGGGGGAGACACCGGGGAGCTGTTTTTT
j_gene: TRBJ2-5; d_gene: NA; v_gene: TRBV19; abundance: NA; CDR3aa: CASSYGGNQETQYF; CDR3nt: TGTGCCAGTAGTTACGGGGGAAACCAAGAGACCCAGTACTTC
j_gene: TRBJ1-2; d_gene: NA; v_gene: TRBV19; abundance: NA; CDR3aa: CASKNPVDYNYGYTF; CDR3nt: TGTGCCAGTAAAAACCCGGTTGATTATAACTATGGCTACACCTTC
j_gene: TRBJ2-2; d_gene: TRBD1; v_gene: TRBV6-6; abundance: NA; CDR3aa: CASKEDRGLAGELFF; CDR3nt: TGTGCCAGCAAAGAGGACAGGGGGTTGGCCGGGGAGCTGTTTTTT
j_gene: TRBJ2-7; d_gene: TRBD2; v_gene: TRBV5-5; abundance: NA; CDR3aa: CASSFAGDSSYEQYF; CDR3nt: TGTGCCAGCAGCTTTGCGGGGGATAGCTCCTACGAGCAGTACTTC
j_gene: TRBJ1-1; d_gene: TRBD1; v_gene: TRBV6-5; abundance: NA; CDR3aa: CASSPRGSTEAFF; CDR3nt: TGTGCCAGCAGCCCCAGGGGGTCCACTGAAGCTTTCTTT
j_gene: TRBJ1-2; d_gene: TRBD1; v_gene: TRBV5-1; abundance: once; CDR3aa: CASSLAWTGLTYGYTF; CDR3nt: TGCGCCAGCAGCTTGGCCTGGACAGGGCTTACCTATGGCTACACCTTC
j_gene: TRBJ1-2; d_gene: NA; v_gene: TRBV2; abundance: NA; CDR3aa: CASRLVGGIGWYGYTF; CDR3nt: TGTGCCAGCAGGCTAGTGGGAGGAATTGGGTGGTATGGCTACACCTTC
j_gene: TRBJ2-1; d_gene: NA; v_gene: TRBV28; abundance: NA; CDR3aa: CASSLVDWTGQGNEQFF; CDR3nt: TGTGCCAGCAGTTTGGTGGATTGGACGGGCCAGGGCAATGAGCAGTTCTTC
j_gene: TRBJ1-2; d_gene: NA; v_gene: TRBV19; abundance: NA; CDR3aa: CASLTRGNYGYTF; CDR3nt: TGTGCCAGTCTGACCAGGGGTAACTATGGCTACACCTTC
j_gene: TRBJ2-2; d_gene: TRBD2; v_gene: TRBV7-9; abundance: NA; CDR3aa: CASSLGGLHTGELFF; CDR3nt: TGTGCCAGCAGCTTGGGGGGACTACACACCGGGGAGCTGTTTTTT
j_gene: TRBJ2-1; d_gene: TRBD2; v_gene: TRBV27; abundance: NA; CDR3aa: CASSSAPPGLGRTDEQFF; CDR3nt: TGTGCCAGCAGTTCAGCCCCTCCGGGACTAGGAAGGACGGATGAGCAGTTCTTC
j_gene: TRBJ1-2; d_gene: NA; v_gene: TRBV19; abundance: NA; CDR3aa: CASTGTGPYGYTF; CDR3nt: TGTGCCAGCACAGGTACGGGCCCATATGGCTACACCTTC
j_gene: TRBJ1-6; d_gene: NA; v_gene: TRBV5-4; abundance: NA; CDR3aa: CASSLSRNYNSPLHF; CDR3nt: TGTGCCAGCAGCTTGAGCAGGAACTATAATTCACCCCTCCACTTT
j_gene: TRBJ2-3; d_gene: TRBD2; v_gene: TRBV29-1; abundance: NA; CDR3aa: CSVVGGGLGRTDTQYF; CDR3nt: TGCAGCGTTGTCGGGGGAGGGCTTGGACGCACAGATACGCAGTATTTT
j_gene: TRBJ2-7; d_gene: NA; v_gene: TRBV7-9; abundance: NA; CDR3aa: CASSQEAPTEQYF; CDR3nt: TGTGCCAGCAGCCAAGAGGCCCCAACCGAGCAGTACTTC
j_gene: TRBJ1-4; d_gene: NA; v_gene: TRBV30; abundance: NA; CDR3aa: CAWSFLGHLNEKLFF; CDR3nt: TGTGCCTGGAGTTTTCTCGGACACCTTAATGAAAAACTGTTTTTT
j_gene: TRBJ1-4; d_gene: NA; v_gene: TRBV6-5; abundance: NA; CDR3aa: CASSPNLPTNEKLFF; CDR3nt: TGTGCCAGCAGTCCCAACTTACCAACTAATGAAAAACTGTTTTTT
j_gene: TRBJ2-7; d_gene: NA; v_gene: TRBV5-1; abundance: NA; CDR3aa: CASRGLTYEQYF; CDR3nt: TGCGCCAGCAGGGGCCTTACCTACGAGCAGTACTTC
j_gene: TRBJ2-7; d_gene: TRBD2; v_gene: TRBV19; abundance: few; CDR3aa: CASSMPGIRGSSYEQYF; CDR3nt: TGTGCCAGTAGTATGCCGGGGATACGCGGGAGTTCCTACGAGCAGTACTTC
j_gene: TRBJ2-5; d_gene: NA; v_gene: TRBV5-1; abundance: NA; CDR3aa: CASSLLGPETQYF; CDR3nt: TGCGCCAGCAGCTTGTTGGGGCCTGAGACCCAGTACTTC
j_gene: TRBJ1-4; d_gene: NA; v_gene: TRBV5-8; abundance: few; CDR3aa: CASSFSAARMEKLFF; CDR3nt: TGTGCCAGCAGCTTCTCGGCAGCGAGGATGGAAAAACTGTTTTTT
j_gene: TRBJ2-3; d_gene: NA; v_gene: TRBV15; abundance: once; CDR3aa: CATSRVFAGSRGDTQYF; CDR3nt: TGTGCCACCAGCAGAGTATTTGCAGGTTCTAGGGGAGATACGCAGTATTTT
j_gene: TRBJ1-1; d_gene: NA; v_gene: TRBV6-5; abundance: once; CDR3aa: CASSYSPWGGSTEAFF; CDR3nt: TGTGCCAGCAGTTACTCGCCATGGGGGGGATCCACTGAAGCTTTCTTT
j_gene: TRBJ2-1; d_gene: NA; v_gene: TRBV5-6; abundance: once; CDR3aa: CASSLGMVLGLLNEQFF; CDR3nt: TGTGCCAGCAGCTTGGGTATGGTATTGGGACTGCTGAATGAGCAGTTCTTC
j_gene: TRBJ2-7; d_gene: TRBD2; v_gene: TRBV27; abundance: once; CDR3aa: CASSLASGGSYEQYF; CDR3nt: TGTGCCAGCAGTTTGGCTAGCGGGGGCTCCTACGAGCAGTACTTC
j_gene: TRBJ2-7; d_gene: TRBD1; v_gene: TRBV5-8; abundance: NA; CDR3aa: CASLLTGGSGFGQKDF; CDR3nt: TGTGCCAGCTTACTGACAGGGGGCTCAGGGTTCGGACAAAAGGACTTC
j_gene: TRBJ2-1; d_gene: TRBD1; v_gene: TRBV6-1; abundance: once; CDR3aa: CASRSGQIYNEQFF; CDR3nt: TGTGCCAGCAGGTCGGGACAGATTTACAATGAGCAGTTCTTC